This record looks at one TCR beta chain sequence and its context. This sample stems from a study of blood T cell repertoires in COVID-19. Study-wide background: Specimens from acute and convalescent COVID-19 originated in the United States, Italy and Spain. The cDNA or gDNA used as material had been derived from T cells, B-cell-depleted T cells, or PBMCs.

CDR3 length: 11 amino acids. In germline, CDR1 is SGHRS, CDR2 YFSETQ. Trimming shortened V by 4 bases and J by 9 bases, and 11 bases separated the two germline ends. How the authors handled the data: Nucleated cell number was recorded as an estimate derived from reference gene primer amplification. Using immunoSEQ multiplex PCR, the repertoire was profiled, and TCRdb retains in-frame clones only, with some absent. That table supplies the V and J calls and clone size; D and trimming were determined from the DNA. The sample carries 200,000 or so clones, over 80% recorded once. The receptor was isolated from a human donor in a cohort sampled during active COVID-19. The chain uses TRBV5-1 and TRBJ2-7; D possibly corresponds to TRBD2 (5 bases). The sequenced sample was peripheral blood. Here the CDR3 reads CASSKEDRQYF. Here the CDR3 DNA reads TGCGCCAGCAGCAAGGAGGATCGGCAGTACTTC.